The 19 T cell receptor beta chains below come from one sample, sequenced in a study of T-cell reconstitution after alpha-beta-depleted transplantation in children. Unique molecular identifiers featured in how the TCRbeta library was prepared. One entry per CDR3 protein results from TCRdb running MiXCR on the PCR reads. The data show 150,000 to 200,000 distinct CDR3 sequences, with approximately 6.6% seen just once and around 2.7% held by the top ten. This sample comprised PBMCs from the stem cell graft donor, obtained from the stem cell graft. These receptors came from a human donor who donated a stem cell graft to a child with Wiskott-Aldrich syndrome.

This clonotype appeared many times. The V and J genes are TRBV7-2 and TRBJ1-1; 11 bases match TRBD1. Germline lookup yields CDR1 SGHTA and CDR2 FQGNSA. The CDR3 runs to 14 residues. The J segment lost 8 bases and the V segment lost 6 bases, leaving 8 bases of the junction unmatched. The CDR3 bases are TGTGCCAGCAGAAATCCGGGACAGGGGGGCGAAGCTTTCTTT. It encodes CASRNPGQGGEAFF. Full variable domain (remainder filled in from reference TRBV7-2 and TRBJ1-1): GAGVSQSPSNKVTEKGKDVELRCDPISGHTALYWYRQSLGQGLEFLIYFQGNSAPDKSGLPSDRFSAERTGGSVSTLTIQRTQQEDSAVYLCASRNPGQGGEAFFGQGTRLTVV.

This sequence joins TRBV30 and TRBJ2-7, with D perhaps matching TRBD1 or TRBD2 (5 bases each). Germline CDR1 is GTSNPN and CDR2 is SVGIG (reference sequence). V lost 2 bases and J 1 base, leaving 15 bases between the germline ends. The CDR3 totals 15 residues. CDR3 nucleotide sequence: TGTGCCTGGAGTCACCCAATGGGGGTTTCCTACGAGCAGTACTTC. Protein: CAWSHPMGVSYEQYF.

This clonotype was observed once. A junction boundary mismatches the germline segment, possibly from a read error. The chain carries TRBV4-2 and TRBJ2-2; D call uncertain. The germline gives CDR1 LGHNA, CDR2 YNFKEQ. This CDR3 comprises 14 residues. The CDR3 DNA reads as TGTGCCATCGGCCCCGGGCTCGTCTGCTGGGAACTGCTTTTT. It yields the protein CAIGPGLVCWELLF.

This clonotype appeared a few times. The chain carries TRBV5-1 and TRBJ2-2; D may be TRBD1 or TRBD2 (5 bases each). V was trimmed by 5 bases and J by 2 bases, leaving 13 bases between them. The germline gives CDR1 SGHRS, CDR2 YFSETQ. The CDR3 contains 15 residues. CDR3 region: CASRWDPANTGELFF. The CDR3 region has the DNA TGCGCCAGCAGGTGGGACCCAGCAAACACCGGGGAGCTGTTTTTT.

This clonotype occurred many times. This chain connects TRBV6-1 to TRBJ1-2, with D perhaps matching TRBD1 (5 bases). The CDR3 totals 16 residues. Trimming cost V 8 bases and J 5 bases, with 24 bases left between them. Germline CDR1 reads MNHNS; CDR2 reads SASEGT. CDR3 sequence: CASLDGAYAQNYGYTF. The CDR3 nucleotides are TGTGCCAGCCTGGACGGGGCCTATGCCCAGAATTATGGCTACACCTTC.

V and J are TRBV4-1 and TRBJ2-3; 12 bases line up with TRBD1. The ends lost 4 bases at V and 1 base at J; junction bases unmatched: 9. CDR1 and CDR2 from the germline V gene are MGHRA and YSYEKL. The CDR3 covers 18 residues. The CDR3 here is CASSPGTGGLLGTDTQYF. The CDR3 DNA reads as TGCGCCAGCAGCCCTGGGACAGGGGGCCTTTTGGGCACAGATACGCAGTATTTT.

The chain has TRBV6-5 and TRBJ2-5, with unresolved D. V was trimmed by 6 bases and J by 0 bases, leaving 11 bases between them. The CDR3 is 14 amino acids. Looked up from germline, CDR1 is MNHEY and CDR2 is SVGAGI. The CDR3 loop is CASSPDGYQETQYF. CDR3 nucleotide sequence: TGTGCCAGCAGCCCCGACGGGTACCAAGAGACCCAGTACTTC.

The table lists this clonotype with many counts. The V call is TRBV7-2, the J call TRBJ2-7; TRBD2 agrees at 7 bases. Germline CDR1 and CDR2: SGHTA and FQGNSA. Trimming at V came to 5 bases and at J to 7 bases, leaving 8 bases not matched to a gene. The CDR3 totals 13 residues. As DNA, the CDR3 is TGTGCCAGCAGCCGAAGACTAGCTGGGGAGCAGTACTTC. This sequence encodes CASSRRLAGEQYF.

This clonotype has more than one count but fewer than ten. The chain uses TRBV19 and TRBJ2-7, with D uncertain. The germline V gene has CDR1 LNHDA and CDR2 SQIVND (reference sequence). V was pared by 3 bases and J by 3 bases, with 12 bases between. CDR3 length: 14 residues. The CDR3 coding sequence is TGTGCCAGTAGTATCCAGGCGGATAACTACGAGCAGTACTTC. Protein: CASSIQADNYEQYF.

In this sample, this clonotype turned up many times. The J gene is TRBJ2-2, the V gene TRBV4-3; 8 bases fit TRBD2. With V trimmed by 3 bases and J by 6 bases, 9 bases remained unmatched. CDR3 length: 16 amino acids. Germline V gene lookup returns CDR1 LGHNA and CDR2 YSLEER. Written as DNA, the CDR3 is TGCGCCAGCAGCCAGGCAGGGACTAGGGACGCCGGGGAGCTGTTTTTT. Translation gives CASSQAGTRDAGELFF.

This clonotype was detected ten times or more. The CDR3 loop reads CSVGQGRGGGYTF. The CDR3 nucleotides are TGCAGCGTTGGACAGGGAAGGGGTGGCGGCTACACCTTC. The V call is TRBV29-1, the J call TRBJ1-2; TRBD1 matches 7 bases. This CDR3 has 13 amino acids. From germline, CDR1 is SQVTM and CDR2 ANQGSEA. V trimming: 4 bases; J trimming: 8 bases; junction bases outside the gene matches: 10.

This clonotype was seen many times. The genes are TRBV6-1 and TRBJ1-2, with D hard to call. The CDR3 is made up of 14 amino acids. Trimming took off 6 bases at V and 0 bases at J, with 11 bases between the two ends. Germline V gene data show CDR1 as MNHNS and CDR2 as SASEGT. The CDR3 spells CASRNRLANYGYTF. The CDR3 coding sequence is TGTGCCAGCAGAAATCGGTTAGCTAACTATGGCTACACCTTC.

This clonotype was seen a handful of times. The genes are TRBV27 and TRBJ2-1; D unclear. V gave up 10 bases and J gave up 0 bases, with 13 bases separating them. From germline, CDR1 is MNHEY and CDR2 SMNVEV (reference sequence). This CDR3 contains 14 residues. CDR3 amino acids: CATSLGRSYNEQFF. CDR3 nucleotides: TGTGCCACCAGCTTAGGGCGCTCCTACAATGAGCAGTTCTTC.

This clonotype was picked up many times. The chain recombines TRBV12-3 or TRBV12-4 with TRBJ1-5; D gene uncertain. The CDR3 sequence is 14 residues long. Trimming stripped 5 bases from V and 9 bases from J, with 17 bases between. In nucleotides, the CDR3 is TGTGCCAGCAGTCAGGCCCCAACAGTGGGGCCCCAGCATTTT. Its protein is CASSQAPTVGPQHF.

This clonotype showed up many times. This chain links TRBV7-8 with TRBJ1-6; D gene uncertain. The V end lost 0 bases, the J end lost 8 bases, and 8 bases lay between the germline ends. CDR3 length: 14 residues. The germline gives CDR1 SGHVS, CDR2 FQNEAQ. This CDR3 reads CASSLAFGDSPLHF. The CDR3 DNA follows: TGTGCCAGCAGCTTAGCGTTTGGGGATTCACCCCTCCACTTT.

This clonotype was seen ten or more times. This chain connects TRBV12-3 or TRBV12-4 to TRBJ1-2; D possibly corresponds to TRBD1 (5 bases). The CDR3 has 14 amino acids. Trimming left V 6 bases short and J 4 bases short, with 15 bases between. CDR3 protein: CASRPGALLYGYTF. The DNA of the CDR3 is TGTGCCAGCAGGCCCGGGGCCCTACTCTATGGCTACACCTTC.

This clonotype came up many times. V usage is TRBV7-6 and J usage is TRBJ2-5; 7 positions agree with TRBD1. V shed 4 bases, J shed 4 bases, and the junction held 9 bases outside the gene matches. The CDR3 is 15 amino acids. CDR1 SGHVS and CDR2 FNYEAQ come from the germline V gene. The CDR3 DNA reads as TGTGCCAGCAGCTCGAACAGGGCAGGGGGAGAGACCCAGTACTTC. It specifies CASSSNRAGGETQYF.

This clonotype was seen at least ten times. The V and J genes are TRBV29-1 and TRBJ2-3; the D is unclear. The CDR3 runs to 11 residues. Trimming pared 6 bases from V and 2 bases from J, leaving 6 bases between. Germline CDR1 is SQVTM and CDR2 is ANQGSEA. The CDR3 coding sequence is TGCAGCGTAGAAACCACAGATACGCAGTATTTT. Translating it yields CSVETTDTQYF.

This clonotype was detected ten times or more. The CDR3 protein is CSARDPTSGRHEQFF. Written as DNA, the CDR3 is TGCAGTGCTAGAGATCCCACTAGCGGGCGCCATGAGCAGTTCTTC. This chain links TRBV20-1 with TRBJ2-1, with 9 bases lining up with TRBD2. Germline lookup yields CDR1 DFQATT and CDR2 SNEGSKA (reference sequence). This CDR3 is built from 15 residues. Trimming at V came to 0 bases and at J to 8 bases, leaving 8 bases not matched to a gene.